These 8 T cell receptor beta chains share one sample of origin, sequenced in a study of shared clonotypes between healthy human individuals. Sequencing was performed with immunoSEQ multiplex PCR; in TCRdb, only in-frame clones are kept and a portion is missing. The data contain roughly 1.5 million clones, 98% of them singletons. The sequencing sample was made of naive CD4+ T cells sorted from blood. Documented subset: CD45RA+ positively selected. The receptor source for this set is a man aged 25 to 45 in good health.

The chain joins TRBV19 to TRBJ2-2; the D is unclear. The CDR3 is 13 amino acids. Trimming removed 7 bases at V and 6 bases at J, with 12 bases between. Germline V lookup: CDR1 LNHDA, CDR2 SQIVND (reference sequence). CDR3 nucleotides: TGTGCCAGTAAAACAGCCGCGGCCGGGGAGCTGTTTTTT. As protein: CASKTAAAGELFF.

The CDR3 nucleotides read TGTGCCAGCAGGAAGGGGACAGGTCCATCCTACGAGCAGTACTTC. Its translation is CASRKGTGPSYEQYF. J is TRBJ2-7 and V is TRBV6-1, with 8 bases fitting TRBD1. The ends lost 6 bases at V and 1 base at J; junction bases unmatched: 8. The CDR3 runs 15 residues. CDR1 is MNHNS, CDR2 SASEGT, per germline.

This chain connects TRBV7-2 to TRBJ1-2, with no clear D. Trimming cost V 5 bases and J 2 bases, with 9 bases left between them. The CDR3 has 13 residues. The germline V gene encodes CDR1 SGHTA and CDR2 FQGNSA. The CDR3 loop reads CASSPDGNYGYTF. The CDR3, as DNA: TGTGCCAGCAGCCCAGACGGCAACTATGGCTACACCTTC.

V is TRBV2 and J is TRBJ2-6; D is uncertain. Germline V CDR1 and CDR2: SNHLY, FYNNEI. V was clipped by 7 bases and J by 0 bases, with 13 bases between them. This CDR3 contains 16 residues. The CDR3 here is CASKSTEVSGANVLTF. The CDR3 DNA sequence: TGTGCCAGCAAGTCAACTGAGGTCTCTGGGGCCAACGTCCTGACTTTC. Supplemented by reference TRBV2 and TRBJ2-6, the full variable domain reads EPEVTQTPSHQVTQMGQEVILRCVPISNHLYFYWYRQILGQKVEFLVSFYNNEISEKSEIFDDQFSVERPDGSNFTLKIRSTKLEDSAMYFCASKSTEVSGANVLTFGAGSRLTVL.

In DNA, the CDR3 is TGTGCCAGCTCACCATATAGTCTCCGGGACAGAAATACACAAGAGACCCAGTACTTC. Its protein product is CASSPYSLRDRNTQETQYF. V gene TRBV18 combines with J gene TRBJ2-5; 7 bases are a match to TRBD1. The CDR3 totals 19 residues. With V trimmed by 2 bases and J by 2 bases, 17 bases remained unmatched. Germline V gene data show CDR1 as KGHSH and CDR2 as LQKENI.

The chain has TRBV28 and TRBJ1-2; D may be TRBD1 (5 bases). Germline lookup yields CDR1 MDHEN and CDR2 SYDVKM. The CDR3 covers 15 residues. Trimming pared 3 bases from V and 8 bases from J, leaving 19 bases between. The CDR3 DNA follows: TGTGCCAGCAGTTTGAGGGACGTACGCGGTGCGGGCTACACCTTC. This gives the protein CASSLRDVRGAGYTF.

This CDR3 is CASSEDQGDYEQYF. The DNA of the CDR3 is TGTGCCAGCAGTGAAGATCAGGGAGACTACGAGCAGTACTTC. This sequence joins TRBV2 and TRBJ2-7; D tentatively reads TRBD1 or TRBD2 (5 bases each). The V gene's germline CDR1 is SNHLY and CDR2 FYNNEI. The CDR3 has 14 amino acids. Trimming pared 1 base from V and 3 bases from J, leaving 10 bases between. Combining the CDR3 with reference TRBV2 and TRBJ2-7 gives the whole variable domain EPEVTQTPSHQVTQMGQEVILRCVPISNHLYFYWYRQILGQKVEFLVSFYNNEISEKSEIFDDQFSVERPDGSNFTLKIRSTKLEDSAMYFCASSEDQGDYEQYFGPGTRLTVT.

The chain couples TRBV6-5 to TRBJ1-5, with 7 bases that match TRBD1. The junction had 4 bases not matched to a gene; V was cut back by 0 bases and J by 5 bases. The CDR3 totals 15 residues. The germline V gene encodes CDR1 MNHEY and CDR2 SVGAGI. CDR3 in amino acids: CASSYSGTADQPQHF. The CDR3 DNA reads TGTGCCAGCAGTTACTCCGGGACAGCGGATCAGCCCCAGCATTTT.